These 18 T cell receptor beta chains were sequenced from one sample in a study of T cells in localized non-small cell lung cancer. Generated by immunoSEQ multiplex PCR, the TCRdb table keeps only in-frame clones and is missing some. The table lists about a thousand clones, around 25% of them singletons. Here the sequenced sample was normal lung tissue next to the tumor, taken before any cancer treatment. These receptors originate from a woman aged 35 to 70 with stage III lung adenocarcinoma.

The chain joins TRBV11-3 to TRBJ1-6, with D possibly being TRBD1 (6 bases). The CDR3 has 16 residues. CDR1 and CDR2 from the germline V gene are SGHNT and YENEEA. V dropped 3 bases and J dropped 8 bases, with 17 bases sitting between them. DNA of the CDR3: TGTGCCAGCAGCTTGGCCAGGGGAGGGAGTTATTCACCCCTCCACTTT. Its translation is CASSLARGGSYSPLHF.

J is TRBJ1-5 and V is TRBV29-1; D is ambiguous. The CDR3 contains 13 residues. Trimming took 4 bases from V and 2 from J, leaving 9 bases between them. Germline V gene data show CDR1 as SQVTM and CDR2 as ANQGSEA. The CDR3 sequence: CSVGLVGNQPQHF. For the CDR3, the DNA is TGCAGCGTTGGTCTAGTGGGCAATCAGCCCCAGCATTTT. Variable domain in full (rest from reference TRBV29-1 and TRBJ1-5): SAVISQKPSRDICQRGTSLTIQCQVDSQVTMMFWYRQQPGQSLTLIATANQGSEATYESGFVIDKFPISRPNLTFSTLTVSNMSPEDSSIYLCSVGLVGNQPQHFGDGTRLSIL.

This clone has more than one count but fewer than ten. The chain employs TRBV6-8 and TRBJ2-7, with 8 bases lining up with TRBD1. V lost 7 bases to trimming and J lost 6 bases; unmatched junction nucleotides: 11. Germline V gives CDR1 MNHGY, CDR2 SAAAGT. The CDR3 runs to 14 residues. The CDR3 coding sequence is TGTGCCAGCATGAAGGACAGGGTCCTCCTCGAGCAGTACTTC. The encoded protein is CASMKDRVLLEQYF.

This clone is classed as medium-sized. The chain recombines TRBV9 with TRBJ1-6; TRBD1 matches 7 bases. CDR3 size: 13 residues. The V and J ends lost 7 bases and 9 bases, in that order; junction bases with no gene match: 7. In germline, CDR1 is SGDLS, CDR2 YYNGEE. The CDR3 loop is CASGAGDSSPLHF. The CDR3 bases are TGTGCCAGCGGCGCCGGGGACAGTTCACCCCTCCACTTT.

In its sample, this clone ranks as medium-sized. The chain has TRBV9 and TRBJ2-1, with no clear D. Trimming took off 0 bases at V and 13 bases at J, with 17 bases between the two ends. CDR1 and CDR2 from the germline V gene are SGDLS and YYNGEE. This CDR3 spans 14 amino acids. Written as DNA, the CDR3 is TGTGCCAGCAGCGTAGATGTCTTTGAGGCAGTCCAGTTCTTC. Protein product: CASSVDVFEAVQFF.

This clone showed up just a few times. The gene calls are TRBV6-8 and TRBJ2-7; D may be TRBD1 (5 bases). The CDR3 has 13 amino acids. Trimming took off 10 bases at V and 1 base at J, with 14 bases between the two ends. Germline V gene lookup returns CDR1 MNHGY and CDR2 SAAAGT. The CDR3: CAMKTENSYEQYF. The DNA for the CDR3 is TGTGCCATGAAGACAGAGAATTCCTACGAGCAGTACTTC.

By share, this clone ranks as medium-sized. The chain recombines TRBV6-8 with TRBJ2-3, with 7 bases identical to TRBD2. Trimming removed 5 bases from V and 1 base from J; junction bases left unmatched: 3. Germline V gene lookup returns CDR1 MNHGY and CDR2 SAAAGT. The CDR3 spans 14 residues. The chain's CDR3 is CASSDAGGTDTQYF. CDR3 coding DNA: TGTGCCAGCAGTGACGCGGGAGGCACAGATACGCAGTATTTT.

The genes are TRBV11-3 and TRBJ2-3; 11 bases line up with TRBD2. J gave up 4 bases and V 2 bases, and 5 bases lay outside the gene matches. CDR1 and CDR2 from the germline V gene are SGHNT and YENEEA. The CDR3 spans 16 residues. The CDR3, as DNA: TGTGCCAGCAGCTTACTAGCGGGGGGCCCCCCAGATACGCAGTATTTT. It specifies CASSLLAGGPPDTQYF.

DNA of the CDR3: TGTGCCAGCAGCTTAGGGACAGGGGTCCCCACAGATACGCAGTATTTT. Translating gives CASSLGTGVPTDTQYF. This sequence joins TRBV11-3 and TRBJ2-3; 9 bases agree with TRBD1. The junction had 4 bases not matched to a gene; V was cut back by 1 base and J by 2 bases. Germline CDR1 and CDR2: SGHNT and YENEEA. CDR3 length: 16 residues.

The chain uses TRBV19 and TRBJ1-2; 11 nucleotides agree with TRBD1. Losses at the gene ends were 3 bases for V and 8 bases for J; bases not matched to a gene: 11. The CDR3 totals 16 residues. Germline V gives CDR1 LNHDA, CDR2 SQIVND (reference sequence). The CDR3: CASSMGQGVGSGGYTF. The CDR3 DNA sequence: TGTGCCAGTAGTATGGGACAGGGGGTCGGGTCAGGAGGCTACACCTTC.

This clone was seen a single time. V and J are TRBV16 and TRBJ1-5; D is perhaps TRBD1 (5 bases). V was pared by 4 bases and J by 3 bases, with 13 bases between. This CDR3 is built from 15 residues. CDR1 is KGHSY, CDR2 FQNENV, per germline. This chain's CDR3 is CASSPYDRTNQPQHF. The CDR3 nucleotides read TGTGCCAGCAGCCCCTATGACAGAACCAATCAGCCCCAGCATTTT.

This clone rates as large. The gene calls are TRBV19 and TRBJ1-2; no clear D. Germline lookup yields CDR1 LNHDA and CDR2 SQIVND (reference sequence). CDR3 length: 12 residues. Trimming left V 6 bases short and J 8 bases short, with 13 bases between. CDR3 loop: CASSPQREGYTF. Written as DNA, the CDR3 is TGTGCCAGTAGCCCTCAGAGGGAAGGCTACACCTTC.

About this clone: One end of the junction fails to match germline, which may point to a read error. The CDR3 bases are TGTGCCAGCAGTGACTCGACTAGCGGGGGGGATGAGCAGTTCTTC. Translation gives CASSDSTSGGDEQFF. The V and J genes are TRBV6-8 and TRBJ2-1, with TRBD2 matching over 14 bases. The CDR3 totals 15 residues. Per germline, CDR1 MNHGY and CDR2 SAAAGT.

Relative to its sample, this clone is large. The chain employs TRBV10-3 and TRBJ1-1; perhaps TRBD1 as D (5 bases). The CDR3 consists of 15 residues. Germline values: CDR1 ENHRY, CDR2 SYGVKD. Trimming removed 0 bases at V and 5 bases at J, with 13 bases between. This chain's CDR3 is CAISESGQGGTEAFF. Written as DNA, the CDR3 is TGTGCCATCAGTGAGTCTGGACAAGGTGGAACTGAAGCTTTCTTT.

This chain joins TRBV9 and TRBJ2-3; TRBD1 matches at 7 bases. Germline lookup yields CDR1 SGDLS and CDR2 YYNGEE. The CDR3 contains 14 residues. CDR3 in DNA: TGTGATGGCCCGACAGGGATTATCGCAGATACGCAGTATTTT. Protein: CDGPTGIIADTQYF.

This sequence joins TRBV9 and TRBJ2-3; D not certain. V lost 0 bases, J lost 0 bases, and 8 bases lay in between. Per germline, CDR1 SGDLS and CDR2 YYNGEE. CDR3 length equals 15 residues. Here the CDR3 reads CASSVDSSSTDTQYF. CDR3 nucleotide sequence: TGTGCCAGCAGCGTAGACAGCAGTAGCACAGATACGCAGTATTTT.

The rearrangement uses TRBV7-5 and TRBJ2-3; TRBD2 is the table's D call and was not checked against the DNA. TRBV7-5 corresponds to a pseudogene. CDR3 length: 15 residues. The CDR3 spells CASSSLAVSTDTQYF. The DNA of the CDR3 is TGTGCCAGCAGCTCACTAGCGGTGAGCACAGATACGCAGTATTTT.

The chain couples TRBV14 to TRBJ2-1; unclear D gene. CDR1 SGHDN and CDR2 FVKESK come from the germline V gene. The CDR3 spans 16 residues. Trimming shortened V by 0 bases and J by 8 bases, and 17 bases separated the two germline ends. In nucleotides, the CDR3 is TGTGCCAGCAGCCAAGAAGGCGACTCCCTCAATGATGAGCAGTTCTTC. It is translated as CASSQEGDSLNDEQFF.